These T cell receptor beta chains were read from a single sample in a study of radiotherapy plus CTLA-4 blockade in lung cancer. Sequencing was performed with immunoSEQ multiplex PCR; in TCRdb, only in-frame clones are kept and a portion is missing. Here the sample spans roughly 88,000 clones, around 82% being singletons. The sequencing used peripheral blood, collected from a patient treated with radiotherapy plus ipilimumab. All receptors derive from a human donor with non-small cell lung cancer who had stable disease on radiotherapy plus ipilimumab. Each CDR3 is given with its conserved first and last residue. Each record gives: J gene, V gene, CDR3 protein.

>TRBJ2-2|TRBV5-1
CASSLRTGTGELFF
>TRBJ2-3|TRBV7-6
CASSSTAGFTDTQYF
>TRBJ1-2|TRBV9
CASSGDLGTDYGYTF
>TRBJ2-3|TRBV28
CASSDRGTPSTDTQYF
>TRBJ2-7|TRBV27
CASSSHSYEQYF
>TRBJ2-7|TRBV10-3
CAITDRSSYEQYF
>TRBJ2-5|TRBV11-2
CASSRTSTAETQYF
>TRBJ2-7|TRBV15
CATSRDPLGSISYEQYF
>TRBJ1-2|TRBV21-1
CASSSRRGQSRFTF
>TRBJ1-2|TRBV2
CASRVRDRGDYGYTF
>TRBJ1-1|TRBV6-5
CASSYGQGRYAEAFF
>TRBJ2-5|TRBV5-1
CASSLDGHAAETQYF
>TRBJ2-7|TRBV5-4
CASSLDSIGEQYF
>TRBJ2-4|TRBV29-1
CSVEGDAGKNIQYF
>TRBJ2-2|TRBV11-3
CASSRQGSGELFF
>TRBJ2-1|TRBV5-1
CASSLGLAGEEQFF
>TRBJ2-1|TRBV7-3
CASSRDHSNYNEQFF
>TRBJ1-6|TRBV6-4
CASSVDGINSPLHF
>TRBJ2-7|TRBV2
CASSEGFLAGGTYEQYF
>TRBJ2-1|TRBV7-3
CASSLLATTINEQFF
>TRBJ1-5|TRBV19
CASSLSGLTAGGLNSNQPQHF
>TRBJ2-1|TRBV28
CASSPLTGGLDEQFF
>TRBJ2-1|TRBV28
CASNLDTNNEQFF
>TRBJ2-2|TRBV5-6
CASSFRGGTGELFF
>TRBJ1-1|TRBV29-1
CSVAPRQGAEAFF
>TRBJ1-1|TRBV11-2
CASSPLWVGPNTEAFF
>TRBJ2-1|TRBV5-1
CASSPTSGSYNEQFF
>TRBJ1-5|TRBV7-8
CASSFVVNQPQHF
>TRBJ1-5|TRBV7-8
CASSLIQTPYSNQPQHF
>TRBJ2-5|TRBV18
CASSRGFQETQYF
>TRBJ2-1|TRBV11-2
CASSPLGGRDNEQFF
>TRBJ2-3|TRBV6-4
CASSRAGGEADAQYF
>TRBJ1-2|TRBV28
CASSSRDYGYTF
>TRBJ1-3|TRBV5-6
CASSTSLRGHGNTIYF
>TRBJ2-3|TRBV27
CASVDRYTDTQYF
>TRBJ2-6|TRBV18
CASSPRRGANVLTF
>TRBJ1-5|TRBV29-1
CSVGTVDSNQPQHF
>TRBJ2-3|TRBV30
CACQGGGRADTQYF
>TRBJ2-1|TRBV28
CAARAGAGVEQFF
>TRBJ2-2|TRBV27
CASSLGFGGTGELFF
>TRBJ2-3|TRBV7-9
CASRRGADTQYF
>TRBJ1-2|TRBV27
CASSPRSGRRTSYGYTF
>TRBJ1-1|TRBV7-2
CASSLGQGRTEAFF
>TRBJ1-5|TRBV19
CASSRGNGDGQPQHF